This section outlines one TCR beta chain sequence together with its context. What it recognizes is unknown. This record belongs to a study of response to subunit inactivated influenza vaccine. General observations from the study: The authors suggested that every seasonal influenza vaccination recruits few new T cells.

TCRdb redid the calling of the RT-PCR reads with MiXCR, one entry per CDR3 protein. This table holds about 700,000 distinct CDR3 sequences, around 14% found once. The sequencing here drew on PBMCs from blood, taken approximately 15 days before vaccination. This receptor was obtained from a man between 45 and 60 years old who received an inactivated influenza vaccine.

The CDR3 reads CASTYPAETQYF. The CDR3 DNA reads TGTGCCAGCACCTACCCCGCGGAGACCCAGTACTTC. The gene calls are TRBV6-2 or TRBV6-3 and TRBJ2-5; D gene uncertain. Germline CDR1 MNHEY, CDR2 SVGEGT. Trimming pared 7 bases from V and 5 bases from J, leaving 11 bases between. The CDR3 consists of 12 residues.